This T cell receptor beta chain was sequenced in a study of blood T cell repertoires in COVID-19. At the level of the study: Material from acute and convalescent COVID-19 was sourced from the United States, Italy and Spain.

Authors' analysis steps: Estimation of nucleated cell counts was performed using reference gene primer amplification. Repertoires were generated with immunoSEQ multiplex PCR, while TCRdb's copy carries only in-frame clones and drops some. That table gives V, J and clone size, and the DNA gave D and trimming. The data hold around 500,000 clones, with approximately 83% observed a single time. CDR1 is KGHDR, CDR2 SFDVKD, per germline. V was pared by 2 bases and J by 2 bases, with 5 bases of the junction left unmatched. The CDR3 covers 15 residues. This clonotype was sampled from a human donor in a cohort sampled during active COVID-19. The rearrangement joins TRBV24-1 to TRBJ2-7; 7 bases align to TRBD1. The sequenced sample was peripheral blood. The CDR3 bases are TGTGCCACCAGTGATTCACGGGACAGTCCCTACGAGCAGTACTTC. It is translated as CATSDSRDSPYEQYF.